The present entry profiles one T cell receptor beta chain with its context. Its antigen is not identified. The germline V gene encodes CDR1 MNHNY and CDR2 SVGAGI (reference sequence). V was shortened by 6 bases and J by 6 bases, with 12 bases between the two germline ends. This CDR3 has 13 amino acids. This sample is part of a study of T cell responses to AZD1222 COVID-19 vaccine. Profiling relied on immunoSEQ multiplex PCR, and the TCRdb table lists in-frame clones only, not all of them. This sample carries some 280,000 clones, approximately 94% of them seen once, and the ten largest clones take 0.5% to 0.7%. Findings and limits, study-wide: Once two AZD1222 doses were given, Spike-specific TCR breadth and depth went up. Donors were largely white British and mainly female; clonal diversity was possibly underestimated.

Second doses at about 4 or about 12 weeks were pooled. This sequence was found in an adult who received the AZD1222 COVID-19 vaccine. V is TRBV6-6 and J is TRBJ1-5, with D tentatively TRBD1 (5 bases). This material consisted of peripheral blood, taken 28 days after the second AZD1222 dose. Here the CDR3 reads CASSARESQPQHF. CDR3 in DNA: TGTGCCAGCAGCGCCAGGGAGTCTCAGCCCCAGCATTTT.